The entry below describes one T cell receptor beta chain. One junction end disagrees with the germline gene, perhaps due to a read error. The sample belongs to a study of blood T cells in healthy people across ages. The use of a sample-barcoded 5' primer and a J-beta primer mix characterized a second PCR of roughly 6 to 11 cycles. TCRdb fed the 5' RACE reads into MiXCR, producing one record per CDR3 protein. The sample includes 850,000 to 1,100,000 distinct CDR3 sequences, 30% to 40% of them seen just once. Germline lookup yields CDR1 LGHDT and CDR2 YNNKEL (reference sequence). This CDR3 contains 17 residues.

The TCR comes from a man aged 18-30 years in good health. Sequencing was performed on blood. The chain uses TRBV3-1 and TRBJ2-7, with D hard to call. Written as DNA, the CDR3 is TGTGCCGGCAGCCAAGATCCCCCACAGACTGCCTCCTACGAGCAGTACTTC. Its protein is CAGSQDPPQTASYEQYF.